A selection of T cell receptor beta chains follows, all from one sample in a study of control samples from healthy donors and cancer patients. Profiled with immunoSEQ multiplex PCR; TCRdb holds only in-frame clones, not every one. The sample has about 80,000 clones, about nine tenths seen once; the top ten hold around 5.1%. Sequencing was performed on blood. The receptors stem from a man over 45 in good health. Both conserved end residues are part of each CDR3. D genes are given only for firm matches. Clone size, where shown, is once, few, many, or a class for clones that have expanded.

-,TRBD2,TRBJ2-3,TRBV6-4,CASPGLATEGTDTQYF,TGTGCCAGTCCGGGACTAGCAACGGAAGGCACAGATACGCAGTATTTT
-,TRBD2,TRBJ2-2,TRBV27,CASSPALGSSGGRDTGELFF,TGTGCCAGCAGTCCCGCTTTAGGGTCTAGCGGGGGTCGGGACACCGGGGAGCTGTTTTTT
-,-,TRBJ1-2,TRBV6-5,CASSYSWLSYGYTF,TGTGCCAGCAGTTACTCATGGCTATCCTATGGCTACACCTTC
-,-,TRBJ1-6,TRBV6-5,CASRGLGRESGLHF,TGTGCCAGCAGGGGGTTGGGGAGGGAGTCGGGCCTCCACTTT
-,-,TRBJ1-4,TRBV29-1,CSVERSEKLFF,TGCAGCGTTGAACGAAGCGAAAAACTGTTTTTT
-,-,TRBJ2-1,TRBV5-1,CASSLQGRNNEQFF,TGCGCCAGCAGCCTTCAGGGTCGAAACAATGAGCAGTTCTTC
-,-,TRBJ1-3,TRBV5-4,CASSLVGRSSGNTIYF,TGTGCCAGCAGCTTGGTGGGACGGTCCTCTGGAAACACCATATATTTT
-,-,TRBJ1-6,TRBV6-5,CASNEGGFISPLHF,TGTGCCAGCAACGAAGGCGGATTCATTTCACCCCTCCACTTT
-,TRBD1,TRBJ2-1,TRBV9,CASSTGGSSYNEQFF,TGTGCCAGCAGCACAGGGGGTAGCTCCTACAATGAGCAGTTCTTC
-,-,TRBJ2-7,TRBV2,CANQRDTNYEQYF,TGTGCCAACCAACGGGACACTAACTACGAGCAGTACTTC
once,-,TRBJ1-2,TRBV18,CASSPRTADDYGYTF,TGTGCCAGCTCACCCCGGACAGCAGACGACTATGGCTACACCTTC
few,-,TRBJ1-1,TRBV7-8,CASSPSRLGGGTEAFF,TGTGCCAGCAGCCCCTCCCGCTTAGGGGGGGGCACTGAAGCTTTCTTT
-,-,TRBJ1-1,TRBV14,CASSQNRALEAFF,TGTGCCAGCAGCCAAAACAGGGCCCTTGAAGCTTTCTTT
-,TRBD1,TRBJ2-5,TRBV11-3,CASSLFTGEETQYF,TGTGCCAGCAGCTTATTCACAGGGGAAGAGACCCAGTACTTC
once,-,TRBJ1-5,TRBV19,CASSPPHQPQHF,TGTGCCAGTAGCCCCCCCCATCAGCCCCAGCATTTT